The sequence of this T cell receptor (beta chain) was determined in a study of shared clonotypes between healthy human individuals. The V gene end was trimmed by 3 bases and the J gene end by 0 bases; junction bases not matched to a gene: 6. The germline V gene has CDR1 GTSNPN and CDR2 SVGIG (reference sequence). The CDR3 runs 15 residues. The repertoire was sequenced with immunoSEQ multiplex PCR; TCRdb's copy has only in-frame clones and lacks some. The repertoire includes 1.6 million or so clones, around 95% of them detected once, and over 1% sits in the top ten. The sample comprised naive CD4+ T cells sorted from blood. The subset denotes: CD45RA+ positively selected. The TCR originated in a man aged 25 to 40 in good health. The chain joins TRBV30 to TRBJ2-3; 7 nucleotides line up with TRBD2. CDR3 DNA sequence: TGTGCCTGGAGCGAGACTAGCATAAGCACAGATACGCAGTATTTT. This encodes CAWSETSISTDTQYF.